This T cell receptor beta chain was recorded in a study of blood T cell repertoires in COVID-19. The wider study: Some COVID-19 samples were acute and others convalescent; all came from the United States, Italy and Spain. Sources were T cells, B-cell-depleted T cells, or PBMCs; the material itself was cDNA or gDNA.

Germline loops: CDR1 WSHSY, CDR2 SAAADI. The CDR3 is 12 amino acids. V dropped 8 bases and J dropped 7 bases, with 11 bases sitting between them. Authors' analysis steps: Nucleated cell counts were estimated from reference gene primer amplification. Sequenced by immunoSEQ multiplex PCR; TCRdb stores in-frame clones only, minus some. The D gene and trimming were derived from the DNA, and the V and J assignments and clone size from that table. The data contain fewer than 350,000 clones, 90% of them singletons. Followed over time, Seattle patients had been enrolled while infection was active. V is TRBV10-2 and J is TRBJ1-4; D call uncertain. This TCR was recovered from a woman aged 30 to 39 with COVID-19, enrolled during active disease. The sequencing sample was made of peripheral blood. The CDR3 nucleotides are TGCGCCAGCGGTGCAGAGGGTGAAAAACTGTTTTTT. Translated, it gives CASGAEGEKLFF.